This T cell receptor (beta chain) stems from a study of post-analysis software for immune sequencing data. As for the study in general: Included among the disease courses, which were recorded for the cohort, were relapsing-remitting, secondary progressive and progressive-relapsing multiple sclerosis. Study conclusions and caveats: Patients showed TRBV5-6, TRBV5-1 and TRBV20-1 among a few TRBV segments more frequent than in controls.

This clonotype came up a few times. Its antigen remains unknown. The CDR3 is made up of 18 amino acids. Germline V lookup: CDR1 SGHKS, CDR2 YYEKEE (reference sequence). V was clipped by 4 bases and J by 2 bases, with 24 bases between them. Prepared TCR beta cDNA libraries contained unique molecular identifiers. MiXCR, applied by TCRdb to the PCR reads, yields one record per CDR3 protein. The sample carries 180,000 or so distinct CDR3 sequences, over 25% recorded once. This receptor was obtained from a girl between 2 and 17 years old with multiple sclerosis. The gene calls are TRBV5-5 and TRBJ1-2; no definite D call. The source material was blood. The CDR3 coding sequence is TGTGCCAGCAGCGGCCGAACCCGGGAACTGAAGACCAACTATGGCTACACCTTC. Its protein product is CASSGRTRELKTNYGYTF.